One and the same sample provided the 7 T cell receptor beta chains below, sequenced in a study of response to subunit inactivated influenza vaccine. Using its own MiXCR run on the RT-PCR reads, TCRdb lists one record per CDR3 protein. This sample has about 650,000 distinct CDR3 sequences, with 15% to 19% found just once. The sample was PBMCs from blood, taken 11 to 12 days after vaccination. These receptors came from a man aged 50-59 years who received an inactivated influenza vaccine.

The chain is built from TRBV2 and TRBJ2-7, with 7 positions matching TRBD2. CDR1 and CDR2 from the germline V gene are SNHLY and FYNNEI. After removal of 5 bases from V and 2 bases from J, the junction contained 18 bases not matched to a gene. The CDR3 loop spans 18 amino acids. The CDR3 is CASSSSGWVRETTYEQYF. In DNA, the CDR3 is TGTGCCAGCAGTAGCAGCGGTTGGGTGCGGGAGACCACCTACGAGCAGTACTTC.

Only a few counts were recorded for this clonotype. The chain is built from TRBV7-2 and TRBJ2-7; D not certain. Germline loops: CDR1 SGHTA, CDR2 FQGNSA. V was trimmed by 4 bases and J by 4 bases, leaving 5 bases between them. The CDR3 extends over 11 amino acids. For the CDR3, the DNA is TGTGCCAGCAGCTGGCAGTACGAGCAGTACTTC. This sequence encodes CASSWQYEQYF.

Written as DNA, the CDR3 is TGCGCCAGCAGGGATGGGACTGAGCAGTACTTC. Protein product: CASRDGTEQYF. The chain uses TRBV5-1 and TRBJ2-7; D possibly corresponds to TRBD2 (6 bases). V gave up 5 bases and J gave up 7 bases, with 10 bases separating them. The germline CDR1 and CDR2 sequences are SGHRS and YFSETQ. The CDR3 contains 11 residues. The entire variable domain, with the rest obtained from reference TRBV5-1 and TRBJ2-7, is as follows: KAGVTQTPRYLIKTRGQQVTLSCSPISGHRSVSWYQQTPGQGLQFLFEYFSETQRNKGNFPGRFSGRQFSNSRSEMNVSTLELGDSALYLCASRDGTEQYFGPGTRLTVT.

This rearrangement joins TRBV6-1 to TRBJ1-4; 8 nucleotides align to TRBD1. Germline values: CDR1 MNHNS, CDR2 SASEGT. J lost 8 bases, V lost 6 bases, and 8 bases had no gene match. The CDR3 sequence is 14 residues long. CDR3 nucleotide sequence: TGTGCCAGCAGGCCAACAGGGGGTCGGGAAAAACTGTTTTTT. It yields the protein CASRPTGGREKLFF.

V usage is TRBV5-1 and J usage is TRBJ2-5; TRBD1 is a possible D gene (6 bases). The CDR3 covers 16 residues. V shed 2 bases and J shed 5 bases, with 19 bases lying between them. Germline V lookup: CDR1 SGHRS, CDR2 YFSETQ. Here the CDR3 DNA reads TGCGCCAGCAGCTTCTGGACAGCTTCTGCGGGCGAGACCCAGTACTTC. Protein product: CASSFWTASAGETQYF.

J is TRBJ2-6 and V is TRBV28; 7 nucleotides agree with TRBD1. After removal of 6 bases from V and 2 bases from J, the junction contained 7 bases not matched to a gene. The CDR3 totals 16 residues. Germline CDR1 MDHEN, CDR2 SYDVKM. The CDR3 here is CASSRQGFTGANVLTF. Here the CDR3 DNA reads TGTGCCAGCAGCCGACAGGGCTTCACTGGGGCCAACGTCCTGACTTTC.

The rearrangement links TRBV7-9 to TRBJ2-3; D is possibly TRBD2 (5 bases). Trimming shortened V by 4 bases and J by 2 bases, and 16 bases separated the two germline ends. The CDR3 spans 16 residues. CDR1 and CDR2 (germline): SEHNR, FQNEAQ (reference sequence). The CDR3, as DNA: TGTGCCAGCAGCTCGGAAGGAGGACCCTACACAGATACGCAGTATTTT. Its protein is CASSSEGGPYTDTQYF.